A selection of T cell receptor beta chains follows, all from one sample in a study of tumor-infiltrating lymphocytes in primary liver carcinoma. TCRdb reprocessed the multiplex PCR reads with MiXCR, giving one entry per CDR3 protein. This table has about 100,000 distinct CDR3 sequences, 65% to 70% appearing once. The sample consisted of tumor-adjacent normal liver tissue. The receptors originated from a man aged 40-50 years with primary liver carcinoma and hepatitis B virus infection. The CDR3 runs from the conserved cysteine through the conserved F or W. The D gene is left open where the match is weak. The size of a clone is reported for some rows only, either as once, few or many, or as a class for expanded clones.

j_call d_call v_call clone_size cdr3_nt cdr3_aa
TRBJ1-1 TRBD1 TRBV10-3 NA TGTCCCATCAGTGGTACCGGGACAGGGACTGAAGCTTTCTTT CPISGTGTGTEAFF
TRBJ2-7 TRBD2 TRBV5-1 few TGCGCCAGCAGGGAGCCTAGCGGCTACGAGCAGTACTTC CASREPSGYEQYF
TRBJ2-1 NA TRBV7-9 NA TGTGCCAACAGCCTCTTAGAGCGGTTCTCCATCTTC CANSLLERFSIF
TRBJ2-1 TRBD2 TRBV4-1 NA TGCGCCAGCAACCTAGGATTGATTAGCGGGGCGGAGGGAAGCGAGCAGTTCTTC CASNLGLISGAEGSEQFF
TRBJ2-1 NA TRBV7-9 NA TGTGCCAGCAGCCCCCGGGGGACGAGGGACAATGAGCAGTTCTTC CASSPRGTRDNEQFF
TRBJ2-3 NA TRBV11-2 NA TGTGCCGGCAGCTTAGCAACGGGACACCTCACAGATACGCAGTATTTT CAGSLATGHLTDTQYF
TRBJ2-5 NA TRBV29-1 NA TGCAGCGTTGAAGATCGGCAAAGGGTGGAGGCCCAGTACTTC CSVEDRQRVEAQYF
TRBJ2-7 NA TRBV7-9 NA TGTGCCAGCAGCCATCCCGTGGAGGGCAAAACGTTCAACCCCTGCGAGCAGTACTTC CASSHPVEGKTFNPCEQYF
TRBJ2-1 TRBD2 TRBV6-5 NA TGTGCCAGCAGATATGGACTAGCGGGACACAACAAGCAGTTCTTC CASRYGLAGHNKQFF
TRBJ2-2 TRBD2 TRBV29-1 NA TGCAGTGTGGTCGGGACTAGTAACACCGGGGAGCTGTTTTTT CSVVGTSNTGELFF
TRBJ2-1 NA TRBV2 few TGTGCCAGCAGTGAAGCATCTTACAATGAGCAGTTCTTC CASSEASYNEQFF
TRBJ2-7 NA TRBV12-3/TRBV12-4 NA TGTGCCAGCAGTTTAACAACAGGGCCTCCCTACGGGCAGTGCTTC CASSLTTGPPYGQCF
TRBJ2-1 NA TRBV12-3/TRBV12-4 NA TGTGCCAGCAGCCATAGGCCTTACAATGGGCAGTTCTTC CASSHRPYNGQFF
TRBJ2-6 NA TRBV11-2 NA TGTACCAGCAGCTTAGGTACCGAGGCCAACGTCCCGACTTTC CTSSLGTEANVPTF
TRBJ1-1 TRBD1 TRBV11-1 NA TGTGCCAGCAGTCCGGGACAGACGAACACTGAAGTTTTCTTT CASSPGQTNTEVFF
TRBJ2-3 TRBD1 TRBV28 NA TGTGCCAGCAGTGTGGCTGGGGACAGGGGCATAGATACGCAGTATTTT CASSVAGDRGIDTQYF
TRBJ2-7 NA TRBV28 few TGTGCCAGCAGTCCCCAGGGGATTAACCACGAGCAGTACTTC CASSPQGINHEQYF
TRBJ2-5 TRBD1 TRBV28 NA TGTGCCAGCAGTCCGGGACAGACCCAAGAGACCCAGTACTTC CASSPGQTQETQYF
TRBJ2-7 NA TRBV13 NA TGTGCCAGCAGCCGCCGTAGTTCCGAACAGCACTTC CASSRRSSEQHF
TRBJ2-7 TRBD1 TRBV5-1 once TGCGCCAGCAGCATAGGGGACAGCTACGAGCAGTACTTC CASSIGDSYEQYF
TRBJ2-7 TRBD2 TRBV7-9 NA TGTGCCAGCAGCTCCTACGGCGGGGGTACCTACAAGCAGTACTTC CASSSYGGGTYKQYF
TRBJ1-5 TRBD1 TRBV28 NA TGTGCCAGCAGTTTAATGCTTTGGGACAGGGCGATCAGCGATCAGCCCCAGCATTTT CASSLMLWDRAISDQPQHF
TRBJ2-7 TRBD2 TRBV10-1 many TGCGCCAGGGGACTAGCGAGATTGATGTCTTACGAGCAGTACTTC CARGLARLMSYEQYF
TRBJ2-1 NA TRBV6-6 NA TGTGCCGGGAAGGGGGGCATCGGCGTTGAGCAGTCCTTC CAGKGGIGVEQSF
TRBJ1-1 NA TRBV6-5 NA TGTGCCAGCAGTTACGCGGGACCCCAGGACGAGGCTGAAGCTTTCTTT CASSYAGPQDEAEAFF
TRBJ1-1 NA TRBV10-3 many TGTGCCATCAGCCGAACAGGGTTGGGCACTGAAGCTTTCTTT CAISRTGLGTEAFF
TRBJ1-5 NA TRBV29-1 NA TGCGGCGTTCTGGACAATTACAATCAGCCCCAGCATTTT CGVLDNYNQPQHF
TRBJ2-7 TRBD1 TRBV6-5 NA TGTGTCAGCAGTTACTCGGGACAGGGTTTCTACGAGCAGTACTTC CVSSYSGQGFYEQYF
TRBJ2-7 NA TRBV11-2 NA TGTGCCAACAGCCTATCTGTGGGAATACCCTATGAGCAGTACTTC CANSLSVGIPYEQYF
TRBJ1-6 NA TRBV11-2 NA TGTGTCAGCAGCTTAGAGGGTGGTTCACCCCTCCACTTT CVSSLEGGSPLHF
TRBJ2-2 NA TRBV4-1 NA TGCGCCAGCAGCCAAGATCGAGGACCACACACCTGGAAGCTGTTTTTT CASSQDRGPHTWKLFF
TRBJ2-2 NA TRBV11-1 NA TGTGCCAGCAGCTTAGCGCAGGGCTTCACCAGGGAGCTGTTTTTT CASSLAQGFTRELFF
TRBJ2-4 NA TRBV28 many TGTGCCAGCAGTTTCCGGACGGGCATTCAGTACTTC CASSFRTGIQYF
TRBJ2-7 NA TRBV12-3/TRBV12-4 many TGTGCCAGCTCGATAGGGGGCTACGAGCAGTACTTC CASSIGGYEQYF
TRBJ2-3 NA TRBV7-9 many TGTGCCAGCAGCTTAGTCCAGGGGACCACAGATACGCAGTATTTT CASSLVQGTTDTQYF
TRBJ2-5 TRBD1 TRBV6-2/TRBV6-3 few TGTGCCAGCAGGACAGGGGCGGAGGAGACCCAGTACTTC CASRTGAEETQYF
TRBJ2-7 NA TRBV11-2 NA TGTGCCAGCAGCCTATCCGTGGGAATATCCTACAAGCAGTATTTC CASSLSVGISYKQYF
TRBJ2-3 NA TRBV11-2 NA TGTGCCAACAGCTTAGAATGCGCAGGGCAGGGGAGTCTGTATTTT CANSLECAGQGSLYF
TRBJ1-1 NA TRBV11-2 NA TGTGCCAGCAGTCAAAACTGGGTGGCGGCACTCGCTGAAGCTTTCTTT CASSQNWVAALAEAFF
TRBJ2-3 TRBD1 TRBV19 NA TGTGCCAGTAGTACCGACAGGGGAGAGACGCAGTATTTT CASSTDRGETQYF
TRBJ2-7 NA TRBV6-5 NA TGTGCCAGCAGTTACTCTAGGGGAGTTCTGGTCTACGAGCAGTACTTC CASSYSRGVLVYEQYF
TRBJ2-2 NA TRBV11-3 NA TGTGCCGGCAGCCCTTACGGCGGGGAGCTGTCTTTT CAGSPYGGELSF
TRBJ2-7 NA TRBV6-1 NA TGTGCCAGGAGTCCTGGAGTAGCGGCCTACGACCAGTACTTC CARSPGVAAYDQYF